This TCR beta chain was found in a study of cytomegalovirus exposure and HLA in healthy donors. Primers included in the PCR were 60 Vbeta and 13 Jbeta primers. Method: immunoSEQ multiplex PCR; TCRdb's copy keeps in-frame clones and lacks some. Of under 90,000 clones listed, over 70% are singletons. Germline V gene sequence: CDR1 MNHEY, CDR2 SMNVEV (reference sequence). The length of the CDR3 is 16 residues. V was clipped by 0 bases and J by 6 bases, with 17 bases between them. V and J are TRBV27 and TRBJ1-2, with TRBD1 as a possible D gene (6 bases). Source material: PBMCs. This receptor was obtained from a man aged 45 to 65 in good health and CMV-seropositive. The CDR3 protein is CASSLSGLQNRDGYTF. The DNA for the CDR3 is TGTGCCAGCAGTTTATCGGGGCTGCAGAACAGGGATGGCTACACCTTC.